The 20 T cell receptor beta chains listed next were all sequenced from one sample in a study of identifying expanded T cells in peripheral blood. Profiled with immunoSEQ multiplex PCR; TCRdb holds only in-frame clones, not every one. This sample yields over 70,000 clones, of which more than 75% are seen a single time; around 20% belongs to the top ten. Material for sequencing was blood. The source of these receptors is a person aged 18 to 75 in good health.

The rearrangement links TRBV10-3 to TRBJ1-1; no firm D call. The CDR3 is made up of 13 amino acids. The germline gives CDR1 ENHRY, CDR2 SYGVKD. V was cut by 8 bases and J by 1 base, with 11 bases left in between. CDR3 loop: CAILGRKNTEAFF. CDR3 nucleotides: TGTGCCATCCTGGGCAGAAAGAACACTGAAGCTTTCTTT.

The chain recombines TRBV9 with TRBJ2-7, with D unresolved. Germline CDR1 reads SGDLS; CDR2 reads YYNGEE. V was trimmed by 0 bases and J by 6 bases, leaving 10 bases between them. The CDR3 extends over 13 amino acids. The CDR3 reads CASSVDLEGEQYF. The CDR3, as DNA: TGTGCCAGCAGCGTAGACCTGGAAGGCGAGCAGTACTTC.

Comments on this clone: Because the CDR3's place on the DNA is in doubt, the DNA is left out and the CDR3 is given as listed by TCRdb. The chain combines TRBV29-1 with TRBJ1-2; TRBD1, as called in the table, went unchecked against the DNA. From its first to its last residue, the CDR3 has 8 amino acids. Germline CDR1 SQVTM, CDR2 ANQGSEA. The CDR3 protein is CSVGTGNF.

The chain employs TRBV10-3 and TRBJ1-1, with 9 bases matching TRBD1. CDR3 length: 16 amino acids. V lost 5 bases and J lost 5; bases outside the gene matches: 12. In germline, CDR1 is ENHRY, CDR2 SYGVKD. CDR3 DNA: TGTGCCATCAGTTCCCGGGACAGGGAAAGGAGGACTGAAGCTTTCTTT. Translated, it gives CAISSRDRERRTEAFF.

The rearrangement uses TRBV29-1 and TRBJ2-7; D gene ambiguous. The CDR3 runs to 12 residues. Germline CDR1 SQVTM, CDR2 ANQGSEA. V lost 6 bases and J 1 base, leaving 10 bases between the germline ends. This CDR3 reads CSVLQPSYEQYF. DNA for the CDR3: TGCAGCGTCCTGCAGCCTTCCTACGAGCAGTACTTC.

This clone occurred once. The chain combines TRBV10-2 with TRBJ1-4; D remains unclear. This CDR3 contains 12 residues. V gave up 8 bases and J gave up 8 bases, with 12 bases separating them. Germline values: CDR1 WSHSY, CDR2 SAAADI. The CDR3 region is CASRVSGEKLFF. The CDR3 DNA follows: TGCGCCAGCCGGGTCTCGGGGGAAAAACTGTTTTTT.

CDR3 bases: TGTGCCAGCAGCCAAGGGACTAGCGGGGGCCCCACAGGTTTGGGCACCGGGGAGCTGTTTTTT. It is translated as CASSQGTSGGPTGLGTGELFF. V and J are TRBV4-2 and TRBJ2-2; 13 nucleotides match TRBD2. Germline trimming cut 1 base from V and 4 bases from J; bases unmatched to any gene: 15. This CDR3 is 21 amino acids long. Looked up from germline, CDR1 is LGHNA and CDR2 is YNFKEQ.

This clone was counted a single time. The CDR3 spells CASSPGGGNSPLHF. In DNA form, the CDR3 reads TGCGCCAGCAGCCCAGGGGGGGGTAATTCACCCCTCCACTTT. J is TRBJ1-6 and V is TRBV5-1; TRBD1 matches at 7 bases. The germline V gene has CDR1 SGHRS and CDR2 YFSETQ. J lost 6 bases, V lost 4 bases, and 4 bases had no gene match. This CDR3 comprises 14 residues.

This clone was seen once. The junction departs from the called germline gene at one end, perhaps through a read error. The chain carries TRBV11-3 and TRBJ2-5, with a possible D match to TRBD1 (5 bases). This CDR3 has 13 amino acids. Germline CDR1 and CDR2: SGHNT and YENEEA. CDR3 loop: CASSFGAQGTQYF. CDR3 in DNA: TGTGCCAGCAGCTTTGGGGCCCAAGGGACCCAGTACTTC.

This chain's CDR3 is CASSTGKGGQYF. The CDR3 DNA reads as TGTGCCAGTAGTACCGGAAAGGGGGGGCAGTACTTC. The V call is TRBV9, the J call TRBJ2-7; either TRBD1 or TRBD2 may supply D (6 bases each). V was shortened by 8 bases and J by 9 bases, with 18 bases between the two germline ends. Germline V gene data show CDR1 as SGDLS and CDR2 as YYNGEE. The CDR3 covers 12 residues.

This clone was detected only a few times. V and J are TRBV5-1 and TRBJ2-3; D is perhaps TRBD1 (5 bases). Germline assignment: CDR1 SGHRS and CDR2 YFSETQ. CDR3 size: 15 residues. Trimming stripped 2 bases from V and 2 bases from J, with 12 bases between. The CDR3 region is CASSFKGSATDTQYF. CDR3 coding DNA: TGCGCCAGCAGCTTTAAGGGGTCTGCCACAGATACGCAGTATTTT.

This clone showed up just a few times. The chain has TRBV4-2 and TRBJ2-2; TRBD1 aligns across 9 bases. The germline gives CDR1 LGHNA, CDR2 YNFKEQ. This CDR3 is 16 amino acids long. Trimming removed 11 bases from V and 6 bases from J; junction bases left unmatched: 16. The CDR3 sequence: CAGSTGGRSTPGELFF. CDR3 nucleotides: TGTGCCGGCTCTACAGGGGGCAGGTCGACACCCGGGGAGCTGTTTTTT.

This chain uses TRBV30 with TRBJ2-7; D is perhaps TRBD2 (6 bases). Trimming cost V 0 bases and J 3 bases, with 15 bases left between them. Germline CDR1 is GTSNPN and CDR2 is SVGIG (reference sequence). This CDR3 is built from 15 residues. The CDR3 protein is CAWSVGGAEHYEQYF. The CDR3 DNA reads as TGTGCCTGGAGTGTTGGAGGGGCCGAACACTACGAGCAGTACTTC.

The chain recombines TRBV6-5 with TRBJ2-1, with D maybe TRBD2 (7 bases). Germline V lookup: CDR1 MNHEY, CDR2 SVGAGI. V dropped 7 bases and J dropped 4 bases, with 17 bases sitting between them. The CDR3 runs to 15 residues. CDR3 in DNA: TGTGCCAGCACCGAGGGGGGGAGAGGGTACAATGAGCAGTTCTTC. Its protein is CASTEGGRGYNEQFF.

The chain combines TRBV19 with TRBJ2-1; TRBD1 aligns across 7 bases. Germline V gene data show CDR1 as LNHDA and CDR2 as SQIVND (reference sequence). The CDR3 runs 12 residues. V shed 9 bases, J shed 6 bases, and the junction held 5 bases outside the gene matches. The CDR3 DNA is TGTGCCAGCCGGGACAGAGGCAATGAGCAGTTCTTC. It codes for CASRDRGNEQFF.

The chain joins TRBV4-3 to TRBJ2-3; D perhaps matches TRBD1 (6 bases). CDR1 LGHNA and CDR2 YSLEER come from the germline V gene. Between the trimmed V and J ends, which lost 5 bases and 1 base, there was a span of 10 bases. This CDR3 is built from 14 residues. The CDR3 coding sequence is TGCGCCAGCAGCACAGGGCCACGCACAGATACGCAGTATTTT. Translation gives CASSTGPRTDTQYF.

The chain carries TRBV29-1 and TRBJ2-5; no clear D gene. The germline CDR1 and CDR2 sequences are SQVTM and ANQGSEA. Trimming shortened V by 3 bases and J by 1 base, and 6 bases separated the two germline ends. The CDR3 length is 12 residues. Here the CDR3 reads CSVDRGQETQYF. CDR3 coding DNA: TGCAGCGTTGACCGAGGCCAAGAGACCCAGTACTTC.

The chain joins TRBV11-2 to TRBJ2-1; D might be TRBD1 (6 bases). From germline, CDR1 is SGHAT and CDR2 FQNNGV. CDR3 length: 14 residues. Trimming cost V 6 bases and J 6 bases, with 15 bases left between them. The CDR3 bases are TGTGCCAGCAGAACTCCCGGGACACCCAATGAGCAGTTCTTC. Amino acids: CASRTPGTPNEQFF.

V gene TRBV25-1 combines with J gene TRBJ1-6; D is perhaps TRBD1 (5 bases). Trimming took off 6 bases at V and 6 bases at J, with 15 bases between the two ends. CDR3 length: 15 amino acids. Germline V lookup: CDR1 MGHDK, CDR2 SYGVNS. The CDR3 DNA follows: TGTGCCAGCAGGTGGGGGGGAAAGGGTAATTCACCCCTCCACTTT. It codes for CASRWGGKGNSPLHF.

The chain carries TRBV19 and TRBJ2-7; possibly TRBD1 for D (7 bases). In germline, CDR1 is LNHDA, CDR2 SQIVND (reference sequence). The CDR3 loop spans 12 amino acids. The ends were cut back, 5 bases at V and 3 bases at J, with 8 bases in the middle. The CDR3 DNA sequence: TGTGCCAGTAGTCAGGGGGGCTACGAGCAGTACTTC. Translating it yields CASSQGGYEQYF.